Only one count was recorded for the clone carrying this T cell receptor beta chain. The source of the sample is a study of blood T cell repertoires in COVID-19. Profiled with immunoSEQ multiplex PCR; TCRdb holds only in-frame clones, not every one. The sample has roughly 100,000 clones, 84% seen once. The CDR3 loop spans 15 amino acids. The rearrangement joins TRBV21-1 to TRBJ2-1; TRBD1, the D gene given by the table, was not confirmed from the DNA. TRBV21-1 constitutes a pseudogene. This clonotype was obtained from a human donor in a cohort sampled during active or convalescent COVID-19. Sample: peripheral blood. The CDR3 here is CASRWFQEAYNEQFF. The DNA of the CDR3 is TGTGCCAGCAGATGGTTCCAGGAAGCCTACAATGAGCAGTTCTTC.